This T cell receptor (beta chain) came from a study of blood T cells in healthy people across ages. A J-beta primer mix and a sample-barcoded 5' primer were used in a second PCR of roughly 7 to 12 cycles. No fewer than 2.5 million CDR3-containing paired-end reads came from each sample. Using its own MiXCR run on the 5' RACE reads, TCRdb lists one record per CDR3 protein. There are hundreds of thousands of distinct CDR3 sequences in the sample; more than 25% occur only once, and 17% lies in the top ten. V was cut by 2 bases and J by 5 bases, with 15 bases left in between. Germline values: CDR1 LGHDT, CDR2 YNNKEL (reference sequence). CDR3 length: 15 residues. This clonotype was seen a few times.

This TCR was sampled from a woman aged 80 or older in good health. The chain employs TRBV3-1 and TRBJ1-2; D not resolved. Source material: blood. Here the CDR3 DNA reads TGTGCCAGCAGCCAAATTGGGCCGGAAGGGTATGGCTACACCTTC. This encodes CASSQIGPEGYGYTF.